This T cell receptor (beta chain) stems from a study of read filtering for tumor transcriptome and immune sequencing. Looking at the study overall: RNA-seq yielded only about 75 to 1,400 TCR reads, IR-seq about 4 to 10.27 million. Study conclusions and caveats: Correlation between methods rose after single-read clonotypes were removed. Sorted CD138-negative bone marrow cells were not purified T cells.

From roughly 390 ng of RNA, a library with molecular barcoded alpha/delta and beta/gamma adaptors was made. TCRdb ran MiXCR on the reads and lists one entry per CDR3 protein. The sample lists under 7,000 distinct CDR3 sequences; approximately 21% were seen once. By share, this clonotype ranks as medium-sized. Its antigen is still unknown. At the time of active disease, bone marrow was collected from every patient. CDR3 length equals 15 residues. The germline V gene has CDR1 MDHEN and CDR2 SYDVKM. The chain has TRBV28 and TRBJ1-1, with 7 positions matching TRBD1. The clonotype originates from a donor at least 40 years old with multiple myeloma. Sequencing was performed on a population of CD138-negative cells sorted from bone marrow. CDR3: CVTGETVDVNTEAFF. The DNA of the CDR3 is TGTGTAACAGGGGAGACTGTTGACGTGAACACTGAAGCTTTCTTT.